This is a list of T cell receptor beta chains from one sample in a study of T cell responses to AZD1222 COVID-19 vaccine. Profiled with immunoSEQ multiplex PCR; TCRdb holds only in-frame clones, not every one. The sample comprises 95,000 to 110,000 clones, 90% to 95% of which are singletons, and under 50% rests with the top ten. Source: peripheral blood, taken on day 0 of AZD1222 vaccination. Receptor source: an adult in good health. Both conserved end residues are part of each CDR3. The order of the fields is clone size, D gene, J gene, V gene, CDR3 DNA, CDR3 protein. The D gene is left open where the match is weak. A clone size is listed for some rows: how often the clone was seen (once, few, many), or a class if it is expanded.

>once|.|TRBJ1-1|TRBV7-2
TGTGCCAGCAGCTTAGGTCGGGGGGGCACTGAAGCTTTCTTT
CASSLGRGGTEAFF
>.|.|TRBJ2-7|TRBV24-1
TGTGCCACCAGTGATTTGAAGGGGGGTTCCTACGAGCAGTACTTC
CATSDLKGGSYEQYF
>.|.|TRBJ2-7|TRBV9
TGTGCCAGCAGCGTAGCTACGGGTCCCTACGAGCAGTACTTC
CASSVATGPYEQYF
>.|.|TRBJ1-6|TRBV10-3
TGTGCCATCAGTGAGAGAACAGTTAATAATTCACCCCTCCACTTT
CAISERTVNNSPLHF
>.|TRBD1|TRBJ1-3|TRBV18
TGTGCCAGCTCCATGGACAGGGGAGAAGGAAACACCATATATTTT
CASSMDRGEGNTIYF
>.|.|TRBJ2-1|TRBV2
TGTGCCAGCAGTAAGACAGGTAGCTCCTACAATGAGCAGTTCTTC
CASSKTGSSYNEQFF
>once|.|TRBJ2-3|TRBV9
TGTGCCAGCAGCGTAGAGTCATATGGCGTAGGGTCACCAGATACGCAGTATTTT
CASSVESYGVGSPDTQYF
>.|.|TRBJ2-1|TRBV2
TGTGCCAGCAGTGAGGCAGGGCTGCAGTTCTTC
CASSEAGLQFF
>.|.|TRBJ2-6|TRBV7-2
TGTGCCAGCAGTTCAGGGCTCTCTGGGGCCAACGTCCTGACTTTC
CASSSGLSGANVLTF
>.|.|TRBJ1-5|TRBV7-8
TGTGCCAGCAGTCCTCAGGGCCCCCGTTCAAATCAGCCCCAGCATTTT
CASSPQGPRSNQPQHF
>.|TRBD1|TRBJ2-5|TRBV27
TGTGCCAGCAGTCCTCAGGGGGCCGACGAGACCCAGTACTTC
CASSPQGADETQYF
>.|.|TRBJ2-1|TRBV12-3/TRBV12-4
TGTGCCAGCAGTTTATCCCACAATGAGCAGTTCTTC
CASSLSHNEQFF
>.|.|TRBJ1-2|TRBV7-2
TGTGCCAGCAGCTTAGAGGGGTTAGGGAACTATGGCTACACCTTC
CASSLEGLGNYGYTF
>.|.|TRBJ2-3|TRBV10-3
TGTGCCATCAGTGAAGGCAGCACAGATACGCAGTATTTT
CAISEGSTDTQYF
>.|.|TRBJ1-3|TRBV7-2
TGTGCCAGCAGCTTACGACGGAGACTTCTTGGAAACACCATATATTTT
CASSLRRRLLGNTIYF
>.|.|TRBJ1-1|TRBV20-1
TGCAGTGCTAGTCTGGTGCCTAAAGCTTTCTTT
CSASLVPKAFF
>.|.|TRBJ1-5|TRBV7-9
TGTGCCAGCACCCACAGGTTTAGCAATCAGCCCCAGCATTTT
CASTHRFSNQPQHF
>.|TRBD2|TRBJ2-2|TRBV11-2
TGTGCCAGCAGCCAAAGGACTAGCCCGAACACCGGGGAGCTGTTTTTT
CASSQRTSPNTGELFF
>.|.|TRBJ1-5|TRBV7-9
TGTGCCAGCAGCTCAGACAGTCAGCCCCAGCATTTT
CASSSDSQPQHF
>.|.|TRBJ2-1|TRBV18
TGTGCCAGCTCACCACAGTACAATGAGCAGTTCTTC
CASSPQYNEQFF
>once|TRBD1|TRBJ2-2|TRBV19
TGTGCCAGTAGGAGGGGTGACAGGGGGCCAAACACCGGGGAGCTGTTTTTT
CASRRGDRGPNTGELFF
>once|.|TRBJ1-1|TRBV18
TGTGCCAGCTCACCGACATTTCCCATAAAAGGTTCTGAAGCTTTCTTT
CASSPTFPIKGSEAFF
>.|.|TRBJ2-1|TRBV18
TGTGCCAGCTCACCACTCCAGGGCAATGAGCAGTTCTTC
CASSPLQGNEQFF